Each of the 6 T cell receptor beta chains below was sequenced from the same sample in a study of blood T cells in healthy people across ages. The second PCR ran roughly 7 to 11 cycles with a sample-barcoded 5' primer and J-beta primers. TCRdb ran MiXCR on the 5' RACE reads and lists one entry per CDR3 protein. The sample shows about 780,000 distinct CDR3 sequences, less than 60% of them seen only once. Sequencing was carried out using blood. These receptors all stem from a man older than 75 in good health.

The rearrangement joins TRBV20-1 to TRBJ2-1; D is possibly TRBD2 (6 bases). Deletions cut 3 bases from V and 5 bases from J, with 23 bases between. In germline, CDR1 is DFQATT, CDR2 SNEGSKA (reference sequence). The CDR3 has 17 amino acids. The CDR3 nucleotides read TGCAGTGCTAGTCCATCTCTCCGGGACTTAGAGCACAATGAGCAGTTCTTC. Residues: CSASPSLRDLEHNEQFF.

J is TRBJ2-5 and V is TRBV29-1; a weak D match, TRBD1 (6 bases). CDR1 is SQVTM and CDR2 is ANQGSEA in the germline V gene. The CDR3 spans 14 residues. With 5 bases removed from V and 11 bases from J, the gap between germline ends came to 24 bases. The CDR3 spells CSVRETGSYNEQYF. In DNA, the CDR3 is TGCAGCGTTAGAGAGACAGGAAGTTACAATGAGCAGTACTTC. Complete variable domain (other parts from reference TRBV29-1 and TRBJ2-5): SAVISQKPSRDICQRGTSLTIQCQVDSQVTMMFWYRQQPGQSLTLIATANQGSEATYESGFVIDKFPISRPNLTFSTLTVSNMSPEDSSIYLCSVRETGSYNEQYFGPGTRLLVL.

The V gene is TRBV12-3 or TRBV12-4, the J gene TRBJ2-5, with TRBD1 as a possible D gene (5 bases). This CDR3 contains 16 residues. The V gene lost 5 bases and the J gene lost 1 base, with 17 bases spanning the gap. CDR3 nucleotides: TGTGCCAGCAGTCCTACAGGAACCCCCTCCCAAGAGACCCAGTACTTC. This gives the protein CASSPTGTPSQETQYF.

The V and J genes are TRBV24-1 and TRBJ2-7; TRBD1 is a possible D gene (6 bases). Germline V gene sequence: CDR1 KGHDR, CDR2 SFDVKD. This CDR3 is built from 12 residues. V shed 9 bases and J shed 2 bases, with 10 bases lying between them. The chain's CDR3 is CATGTSTYEQYF. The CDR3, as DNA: TGTGCCACCGGGACAAGCACCTACGAGCAGTACTTC.

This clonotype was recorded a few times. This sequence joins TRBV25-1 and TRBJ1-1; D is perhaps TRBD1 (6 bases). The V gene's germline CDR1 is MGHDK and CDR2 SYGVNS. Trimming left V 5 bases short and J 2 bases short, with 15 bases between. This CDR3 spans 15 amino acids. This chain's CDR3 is CASSRLTGKNTEAFF. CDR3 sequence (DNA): TGTGCCAGCAGTAGACTAACAGGGAAAAACACTGAAGCTTTCTTT. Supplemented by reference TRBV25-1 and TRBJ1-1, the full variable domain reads EADIYQTPRYLVIGTGKKITLECSQTMGHDKMYWYQQDPGMELHLIHYSYGVNSTEKGDLSSESTVSRIRTEHFPLTLESARPSHTSQYLCASSRLTGKNTEAFFGQGTRLTVV.

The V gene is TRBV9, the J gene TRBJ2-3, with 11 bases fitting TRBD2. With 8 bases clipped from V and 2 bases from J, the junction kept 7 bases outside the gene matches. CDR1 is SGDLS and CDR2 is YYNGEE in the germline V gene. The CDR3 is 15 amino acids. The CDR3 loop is CASSISGGATDTQYF. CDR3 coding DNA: TGTGCCAGTAGCATTAGCGGGGGGGCCACAGATACGCAGTATTTT.